What follows are 13 T cell receptor beta chains derived from one specimen sequenced in a study of shared clonotypes between healthy human individuals. Sequenced by immunoSEQ multiplex PCR; TCRdb stores in-frame clones only, minus some. The repertoire has about 2.5 million clones, about 90% of them found once; the top ten carry about 0.36%. The sequencing sample was made of naive CD4+ T cells from PBMCs. Subset of the sample: CD45RA+ positively selected. These receptors were collected from a man aged 18 to 29 in good health. Some clones in this sample may be carry-over from other donors' samples.

This sequence joins TRBV5-1 and TRBJ2-5; D call uncertain. V lost 3 bases and J 1 base, leaving 13 bases between the germline ends. Looked up from germline, CDR1 is SGHRS and CDR2 is YFSETQ. This CDR3 contains 15 residues. The CDR3 reads CASSSGAATQETQYF. CDR3 nucleotides: TGCGCCAGCAGCTCGGGTGCGGCCACCCAAGAGACCCAGTACTTC.

J is TRBJ1-2 and V is TRBV7-9; D is perhaps TRBD1 (6 bases). V lost 1 base to trimming and J lost 6 bases, with 12 bases between them. The CDR3 has 14 amino acids. The germline CDR1 and CDR2 sequences are SEHNR and FQNEAQ (reference sequence). In nucleotides, the CDR3 is TGTGCCAGCAGCTTAGTTGAACAGGGTGATGGCTACACCTTC. Translation gives CASSLVEQGDGYTF.

This rearrangement joins TRBV5-6 to TRBJ2-3; TRBD1 aligns across 7 bases. Germline V lookup: CDR1 SGHDT, CDR2 YYEEEE. CDR3 length: 15 residues. V shed 3 bases, J shed 7 bases, and the junction held 11 bases outside the gene matches. CDR3 nucleotides: TGTGCCAGCAGCTCGACAACAGGGGCCACTAATACGCAGTATTTT. The encoded protein is CASSSTTGATNTQYF.

The rearrangement joins TRBV5-8 to TRBJ2-4; D is possibly TRBD1 (6 bases). Germline V gene lookup returns CDR1 SGHTS and CDR2 YDEGEE. The V gene lost 0 bases and the J gene lost 8 bases, with 15 bases spanning the gap. The CDR3 is 15 amino acids. CDR3 bases: TGTGCCAGCAGCTTGGCACCAGGGGCATGGGACATTCAGTACTTC. Its translation: CASSLAPGAWDIQYF.

Regarding this clone: The sample carries other DNA sequences with the same CDR3. This chain joins TRBV9 and TRBJ1-5; no reliable D call. Germline lookup yields CDR1 SGDLS and CDR2 YYNGEE. V gave up 2 bases and J gave up 2 bases, with 8 bases separating them. This CDR3 is built from 14 residues. The CDR3 region has the DNA TGTGCCAGCAGCGTGGACGGTGGCAATCAGCCCCAGCATTTT. The encoded protein is CASSVDGGNQPQHF. Looking up the rest from reference TRBV9 and TRBJ1-5 gives the full variable domain: DSGVTQTPKHLITATGQRVTLRCSPRSGDLSVYWYQQSLDQGLQFLIQYYNGEERAKGNILERFSAQQFPDLHSELNLSSLELGDSALYFCASSVDGGNQPQHFGDGTRLSIL.

The chain has TRBV18 and TRBJ1-5, with D tentatively TRBD1 (5 bases). The CDR3 loop spans 15 amino acids. Trimming left V 4 bases short and J 3 bases short, with 13 bases between. The germline V gene has CDR1 KGHSH and CDR2 LQKENI. The DNA for the CDR3 is TGTGCCAGCTCACTAGCCGGGACGGACAATCAGCCCCAGCATTTT. It yields the protein CASSLAGTDNQPQHF.

The chain employs TRBV11-2 and TRBJ2-7, with D tentatively TRBD2 (5 bases). The V gene lost 5 bases and the J gene lost 3 bases, with 17 bases spanning the gap. Germline V gene sequence: CDR1 SGHAT, CDR2 FQNNGV. The CDR3 is 15 amino acids. The CDR3: CASSRRRGEGYEQYF. CDR3 nucleotides: TGTGCCAGCAGCCGCCGTCGGGGAGAAGGCTACGAGCAGTACTTC.

The chain uses TRBV5-4 and TRBJ2-1; D perhaps matches TRBD1 (5 bases). Germline values: CDR1 SGHNT, CDR2 YYREEE (reference sequence). The CDR3 is made up of 16 amino acids. Trimming took off 4 bases at V and 6 bases at J, with 20 bases between the two ends. The CDR3 here is CASSPLGRTRSNEQFF. CDR3 nucleotides: TGTGCCAGCAGCCCCCTGGGGCGTACCAGGAGCAATGAGCAGTTCTTC. The variable domain in full, completed from reference TRBV5-4 and TRBJ2-1, reads ETGVTQSPTHLIKTRGQQVTLRCSSQSGHNTVSWYQQALGQGPQFIFQYYREEENGRGNFPPRFSGLQFPNYSSELNVNALELDDSALYLCASSPLGRTRSNEQFFGPGTRLTVL.

The rearrangement uses TRBV5-1 and TRBJ1-4; TRBD1 matches at 7 bases. Germline CDR1 SGHRS, CDR2 YFSETQ. V lost 7 bases, J lost 4 bases, and 7 bases stayed unmatched. The CDR3 is 14 residues long. CDR3 sequence: CASGPTGFNEKLFF. Here the CDR3 DNA reads TGCGCCAGCGGCCCGACAGGGTTTAATGAAAAACTGTTTTTT. Complete variable domain (other parts from reference TRBV5-1 and TRBJ1-4): KAGVTQTPRYLIKTRGQQVTLSCSPISGHRSVSWYQQTPGQGLQFLFEYFSETQRNKGNFPGRFSGRQFSNSRSEMNVSTLELGDSALYLCASGPTGFNEKLFFGSGTQLSVL.

The chain has TRBV12-2 and TRBJ1-5; the table's D call, TRBD1, has no DNA check behind it. TRBV12-2 is described as a pseudogene. The CDR3 totals 18 residues. Written as DNA, the CDR3 is TGTGCAAGTCGCTTACTTCCCAGGGGGAGTGGGGCTCCTCAGCCCCAGCATTTT. Translation: CASRLLPRGSGAPQPQHF.

This clone was seen more than once but under ten times. The rearrangement links TRBV18 to TRBJ1-3, with D tentatively TRBD1 (5 bases). CDR3 length equals 14 residues. Trimming cost V 10 bases and J 2 bases, with 15 bases left between them. Germline loops: CDR1 KGHSH, CDR2 LQKENI. In DNA, the CDR3 is TGTGCCATGATGGCGGGGGAAGCTGGAAACACCATATATTTT. This translates into CAMMAGEAGNTIYF.

The chain employs TRBV19 and TRBJ2-3; 7 bases map to TRBD2. Germline V lookup: CDR1 LNHDA, CDR2 SQIVND (reference sequence). CDR3 size: 16 residues. J lost 2 bases, V lost 2 bases, and 7 bases had no gene match. The CDR3 DNA follows: TGTGCCAGTAGTATATCGCCGCGGGGGAACACAGATACGCAGTATTTT. Its translation is CASSISPRGNTDTQYF.

The chain recombines TRBV11-2 with TRBJ2-1; D unresolved. V lost 5 bases and J 0 bases, leaving 8 bases between the germline ends. The length of the CDR3 is 14 residues. The germline CDR1 and CDR2 sequences are SGHAT and FQNNGV. As DNA, the CDR3 is TGTGCCAGCAGCCCATGGAACTCCTACAATGAGCAGTTCTTC. Translation: CASSPWNSYNEQFF.